This TCR beta chain emerged from a study of blood T cell repertoires in COVID-19. Study details: Acute and convalescent COVID-19 specimens originated in the United States, Italy and Spain. PBMCs, B-cell-depleted T cells, or T cells were the source of the cDNA or gDNA that made up the material.

Original handling: Quantification of nucleated cells was approximated via reference gene primer amplification. Here immunoSEQ multiplex PCR was the method, and the copy in TCRdb shows in-frame clones only, minus some. The V and J calls and the clone size are those of that table, but D and trimming were determined from the DNA. This table has under 150,000 clones, around 87% appearing once. With 0 bases removed from V and 0 bases from J, the gap between germline ends came to 11 bases. The CDR3 is 16 residues long. Germline CDR1 MNHNY, CDR2 SVGAGI (reference sequence). V gene TRBV6-6 combines with J gene TRBJ1-2, with D possibly matching TRBD1 (5 bases). The material sequenced was peripheral blood. The source of this sequence is a man aged 45-60 years with active COVID-19. CDR3 in amino acids: CASSYSKTGANYGYTF. As DNA, the CDR3 is TGTGCCAGCAGTTACTCGAAAACAGGAGCTAACTATGGCTACACCTTC.